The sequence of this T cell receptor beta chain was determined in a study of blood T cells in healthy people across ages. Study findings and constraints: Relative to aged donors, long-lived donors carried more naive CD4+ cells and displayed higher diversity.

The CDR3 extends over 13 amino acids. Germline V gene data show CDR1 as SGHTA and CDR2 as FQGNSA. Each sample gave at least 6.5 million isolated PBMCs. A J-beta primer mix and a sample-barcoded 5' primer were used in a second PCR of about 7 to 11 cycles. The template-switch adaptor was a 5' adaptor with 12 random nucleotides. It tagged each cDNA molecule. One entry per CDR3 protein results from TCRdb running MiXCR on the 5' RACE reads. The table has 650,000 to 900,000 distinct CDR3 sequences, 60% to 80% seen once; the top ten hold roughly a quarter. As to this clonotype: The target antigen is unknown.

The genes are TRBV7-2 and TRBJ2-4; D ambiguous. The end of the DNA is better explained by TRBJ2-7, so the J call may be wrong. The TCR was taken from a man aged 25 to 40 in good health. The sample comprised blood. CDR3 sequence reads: CASSLGFRDEQYF. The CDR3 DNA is TGTGCCAGCAGCTTAGGGTTCCGAGACGAGCAGTACTTC.